This entry concerns a single T cell receptor beta chain. Its recognized antigen is unknown. No much larger clone is present one base from it, and per-base qualities are unavailable. The sample belongs to a study of T cell changes during pregnancy in multiple sclerosis (dated by TCRdb to the late 2010s). General notes on the study: In women with multiple sclerosis, the researchers looked at how the T cell repertoire shifted as pregnancy progressed.

Library generation was performed with the immunoSEQ multiplex PCR assay. Imported from immuneACCESS, the table was reduced by TCRdb to in-frame sequences with V and J called. These copies leave out some clones; in studies compared against another copy, an unresolved V gene accounts for under half, and the cause of the remainder is not known. The sample table records about 60,000 clones; about 91% of these occur just once. The ten top clones hold about 0.85% of the sample. V is reduced by 3 bases and J by 5 bases, leaving a spacing of 8 bases between them. There are 13 amino acids in the CDR3, from cysteine to phenylalanine inclusive. Only the CDR3 DNA stays, 39 bases, in frame from base 1. CDR1 KGHSH and CDR2 LQKENI were looked up in the germline V gene.

Sample: peripheral blood, taken in the first trimester of pregnancy. This receptor was obtained from a female donor with multiple sclerosis, enrolled in a pregnancy study. In this chain, TRBV18 is recombined with TRBJ1-5, with the D gene too uncertain to name. CDR3 reads: CASSPAVDQPQHF. The bases are TGTGCCAGCTCACCCGCGGTGGATCAGCCCCAGCATTTT.